This T cell receptor beta chain was sequenced during a study of breast tumors, draining lymph nodes, adjacent tissues. The study, taken as a whole, reports: Tumor TCR diversity was below lymph nodes but above nontumor tissue. Tumor T cell lymph node origin was a supported hypothesis, not proven. Tumor and nontumor repertoires were significantly more similar in luminal-like than in basal-like breast cancer. Data fit most tumor T cells coming from lymph node, expanding in tumor.

Samples came from axillary lymph nodes draining the breast cancer. Using its own MiXCR run on the multiplex PCR reads, TCRdb lists one record per CDR3 protein. The sample shows around 140,000 distinct CDR3 sequences, around a third of them seen only once. In its sample, this clonotype was seen a few times. Its specificity is unknown. Looked up from germline, CDR1 is DFQATT and CDR2 is SNEGSKA (reference sequence). V lost 6 bases and J lost 3, with 20 bases in between. The CDR3 is 15 amino acids. This chain connects TRBV20-1 to TRBJ1-1; possible D gene TRBD1, 5 bases. Sequenced input: axillary lymph node tissue. This receptor was identified in a female donor with breast cancer. Some clones in this sample may be carry-over from other donors' samples. The CDR3 coding sequence is TGCAGTGCCCTGAGGCGTCCGGGAGGGGACACTGAAGCTTTCTTT. Translation: CSALRRPGGDTEAFF.